The 18 T cell receptor delta chains below all came from one sample that was sequenced in a study of gamma-delta T cells after stem cell transplantation. TCRdb reapplied CATT to the RT-PCR reads. The sample lists about 1,300 delta-chain clones; 1.8% were seen once. The sequenced sample consisted of gamma-delta T cells. These receptors all come from a human donor. It is not recorded whose cells these are; they may come from a transplant donor.

This clone was seen a few times. TCRdb attributes to this sequence the protein of a much larger clone, which differs from the DNA translation at residue 15; a read error is likely, and the protein displayed is translated from the DNA. The chain uses TRDV2 and TRDJ1; 9 nucleotides match TRDD3. The CDR3 spans 18 residues. Germline V gene sequence: CDR1 GEAIGNYY, CDR2 EKD. CDR3 region: CACDTVTGRGGYTDRLIF. The CDR3 nucleotides read TGTGCCTGTGACACCGTGACTGGAAGAGGGGGATACACCGATAGACTCATCTTT.

Concerning this clone itself: The protein in TCRdb stems from a much larger clone and differs at residue 8 from this DNA's translation, likely a read error; here the protein is translated from the DNA. The J gene is TRDJ1, the V gene TRDV2; D remains ambiguous. The CDR3 is 18 residues long. V lost 1 base and J lost 0, with 20 bases in between. Germline CDR1 GEAIGNYY, CDR2 EKD. CDR3 amino acids: CACDTVWRTPLYTDKLIF. Here the CDR3 DNA reads TGTGCCTGTGACACGGTCTGGAGGACCCCCTTGTACACCGATAAACTCATCTTT.

This clone turned up a few times. This sequence is one base from a far larger clone and is likely a read error. The sample has other DNA sequences that encode this CDR3 too. The chain employs TRDV2 and TRDJ1; 11 bases align to TRDD3. The CDR3 is 18 residues long. V was pared by 0 bases and J by 1 base, with 9 bases of the junction left unmatched. From germline, CDR1 is GEAIGNYY and CDR2 EKD. The chain's CDR3 is CACDTVSKLGDTTDKLIF. DNA for the CDR3: TGTGCCTGTGACACCGTTTCCAAGCTGGGGGATACCACCGATAAACTCATCTTT.

This clone was seen only a few times. A far larger clone is only one base removed, so a read error is likely. This sample also contains other DNA sequences that code for the same CDR3. This chain connects TRDV2 to TRDJ3; 12 bases fit TRDD3. The CDR3 covers 19 residues. Germline values: CDR1 GEAIGNYY, CDR2 EKD. The CDR3 loop reads CACDRVLGDTTWDTRQMFF. The CDR3 nucleotides read TGTGCCTGTGACAGAGTACTGGGGGATACAACCTGGGACACCCGGCAGATGTTTTTC.

This clone has more than one count but fewer than ten. Since a much larger clone is just one base distant, this may be a read error. This rearrangement joins TRDV2 to TRDJ1, with 11 bases that match TRDD3. CDR1 is GEAIGNYY and CDR2 is EKD in the germline V gene. The CDR3 runs to 20 residues. For the CDR3, the DNA is TGTGCCGGTGACACCGTTGGTGGGGGATACGTACGAGGGGGAACCGATAAACTCATCTTT. Amino acids: CAGDTVGGGYVRGGTDKLIF.

This clone was found a few times. This sequence is one base from a far larger clone and is likely a read error. This sample also contains other DNA sequences that code for the same CDR3. The chain couples TRDV2 to TRDJ1, with D possibly TRDD3 on 5 matching bases. The CDR3 extends over 15 amino acids. Per germline, CDR1 GEAIGNYY and CDR2 EKD. V was cut by 4 bases and J by 1 base, with 15 bases left in between. The CDR3 DNA reads as TGTGCCTGTGATACCGTGGGGACCCTCACCGATAAACTCATCTTT. It specifies CACDTVGTLTDKLIF.

In this sample, this clone turned up a few times. V gene TRDV2 combines with J gene TRDJ3; 10 positions agree with TRDD3. This CDR3 is built from 21 residues. The V segment lost 0 bases and the J segment 0 bases; nucleotides outside the gene matches: 10. Looked up from germline, CDR1 is GEAIGNYY and CDR2 is EKD. The CDR3: CACDTVLGDSQSSWDTRQMFF. DNA of the CDR3: TGTGCCTGTGACACCGTACTGGGGGATTCCCAGAGCTCCTGGGACACCCGACAGATGTTTTTC.

This clone was seen only a few times. The chain couples TRDV2 to TRDJ1; 7 bases are a match to TRDD3. The V and J ends lost 3 bases and 0 bases, in that order; junction bases with no gene match: 27. This CDR3 is 22 amino acids long. Germline lookup yields CDR1 GEAIGNYY and CDR2 EKD. The CDR3 DNA follows: TGTGCCTGTGACCCATTGGGAGGGCCTAAGCTCGCTGGGGGTTCCTACACCGATAAACTCATCTTT. Translation gives CACDPLGGPKLAGGSYTDKLIF.

Only a few counts were recorded for this clone. A much larger clone differs by one base, so this may be a read error. This same CDR3 is encoded by further DNA sequences in the sample. The chain couples TRDV2 to TRDJ1; 13 bases are shared with TRDD3. The CDR3 totals 18 residues. CDR1 and CDR2 from the germline V gene are GEAIGNYY and EKD. CDR3 sequence (DNA): TGTGCCTGTGATCCCGTACTGGGGGATACGGAGTCCACCGATAAGCTCATCTTT. This sequence encodes CACDPVLGDTESTDKLIF.

Details on this clone: A much bigger clone sits one base away, suggesting this may be a read error. Other DNA sequences in the same sample also yield this CDR3. The V call is TRDV2, the J call TRDJ1, with D possibly TRDD3 on 6 matching bases. Germline CDR1 GEAIGNYY, CDR2 EKD. The CDR3 is 15 residues long. DNA of the CDR3: TGTGCCTGCGACACGGTGGGGGGCCACACCGATAAACTCATCTTT. Its protein product is CACDTVGGHTDKLIF.

On this clone itself: The protein TCRdb gives is from a much larger clone and does not agree with this DNA's translation at residue 5, likely a read error; the protein shown here comes from the DNA. V gene TRDV2 combines with J gene TRDJ1, with TRDD3 as a possible D gene (6 bases). V shed 5 bases and J shed 3 bases, with 21 bases lying between them. There are 16 residues in the CDR3. Germline V lookup: CDR1 GEAIGNYY, CDR2 EKD. CDR3 bases: TGTGCCTGTGTGAGGCTGGTGGGGATCTCCTCCGATAAACTCATCTTT. Its protein product is CACVRLVGISSDKLIF.

This clone appeared a few times. A clone one base away is much larger, so this may be a read error. The genes are TRDV2 and TRDJ3; 8 bases are shared with TRDD3. J lost 0 bases, V lost 4 bases, and 13 bases had no gene match. CDR3 length: 20 residues. Germline CDR1 GEAIGNYY, CDR2 EKD. The CDR3 is CACDQTVGYASSWDTRQMFF. The CDR3 DNA reads TGTGCCTGTGATCAGACTGTGGGATACGCGAGCTCCTGGGACACCCGACAGATGTTTTTC.

In its sample, this clone was seen a few times. The amino acid sequence in TCRdb belongs to a much larger clone and departs from this DNA's translation at residue 7, likely a sequencing read error; the sequence shown is translated from the DNA. The chain couples TRDV2 to TRDJ1; TRDD3 matches at 12 bases. The V gene's germline CDR1 is GEAIGNYY and CDR2 EKD. The CDR3 is made up of 18 amino acids. V shed 0 bases and J 1 base; nucleotides not matched to a gene: 8. DNA for the CDR3: TGTGCCTGTGACACCGTTTTCAAACTGGGGGATACCACCGATAAACTCATCTTT. Translated, it gives CACDTVFKLGDTTDKLIF.

This clone is classed as large. This rearrangement joins TRDV2 to TRDJ1, with 13 bases lining up with TRDD3. The CDR3 loop spans 16 amino acids. The V and J ends lost 3 bases and 3 bases, in that order; junction bases with no gene match: 6. Germline V lookup: CDR1 GEAIGNYY, CDR2 EKD. DNA of the CDR3: TGTGCCTGTGACTCCTTACTGGGGGATACGGCCGATAAACTCATCTTT. It translates to CACDSLLGDTADKLIF.

This clone was detected only a few times. A much larger clone is a single base away; this may be a read error. The rearrangement joins TRDV2 to TRDJ1, with 8 bases fitting TRDD3. The germline V gene has CDR1 GEAIGNYY and CDR2 EKD. The CDR3 consists of 20 residues. The V and J ends lost 2 bases and 4 bases, in that order; junction bases with no gene match: 23. This CDR3 is CACDNVPTSPGGPQSDKLIF. In nucleotides, the CDR3 is TGTGCCTGTGACAACGTCCCTACCTCTCCTGGGGGACCACAGAGCGATAAACTCATCTTT.

This clone was detected only a few times. The germline gene is not matched at one end of the junction; a read error may be the cause. The chain uses TRDV2 and TRDJ1, with D perhaps TRDD3 (6 bases). Looked up from germline, CDR1 is GEAIGNYY and CDR2 is EKD. CDR3 length equals 18 residues. This CDR3 is CACDTLKPGDGRTGKLIF. CDR3 coding DNA: TGTGCCTGTGACACCTTAAAGCCTGGGGATGGTCGGACCGGTAAACTCATCTTT.

This clone turned up a few times. The rearrangement uses TRDV2 and TRDJ3, with 7 bases fitting TRDD3. J lost 1 base, V lost 0 bases, and 26 bases had no gene match. Germline V CDR1 and CDR2: GEAIGNYY, EKD. The CDR3 is 25 residues long. The CDR3 coding sequence is TGTGCCTGTGACACCGTGAGTGGATGGGGGACCCCGCTTCGTTTATCGTCCTGGGACACCCGACAGATGTTTTTC. This codes for CACDTVSGWGTPLRLSSWDTRQMFF.

This clone appeared a few times. With a much larger clone just one base away, this may be a read error. The same CDR3 is also encoded by other DNA sequences in this sample. The chain has TRDV2 and TRDJ1; 12 nucleotides match TRDD3. Per germline, CDR1 GEAIGNYY and CDR2 EKD. The CDR3 consists of 16 residues. The CDR3 sequence: CACDLLGDTQTDKLIF. The CDR3 nucleotides read TGTGCCTGTGATTTACTGGGGGATACTCAGACCGATAAGCTCATCTTT.